These 30 T cell receptor beta chains share one sample of origin, sequenced in a study of cytomegalovirus exposure and HLA in healthy donors. 60 Vbeta and 13 Jbeta primers were used in PCR. Data came from immunoSEQ multiplex PCR; TCRdb stores just in-frame clones and leaves some out. The listing records 65,000 to 85,000 clones. Material: PBMCs. These receptors all come from a woman aged 60 to 75 in good health and CMV-seronegative.

The genes are TRBV4-1 and TRBJ2-1, with 14 nucleotides matching TRBD2. The CDR3 consists of 17 residues. Germline V CDR1 and CDR2: MGHRA, YSYEKL. V shed 3 bases and J 7 bases; nucleotides not matched to a gene: 8. CDR3 amino acids: CASSHPFRTSGRNEQFF. The CDR3 nucleotides are TGCGCCAGCAGCCACCCATTTAGGACTAGCGGGAGGAATGAGCAGTTCTTC.

The CDR3 nucleotides read TGTGCCAGTACGGATCTAGCGCGCACAGATACGCAGTATTTT. Residues: CASTDLARTDTQYF. This sequence joins TRBV19 and TRBJ2-3, with D perhaps TRBD2 (6 bases). Trimming left V 7 bases short and J 1 base short, with 12 bases between. The CDR3 has 14 residues. Germline assignment: CDR1 LNHDA and CDR2 SQIVND (reference sequence).

The chain is built from TRBV6-4 and TRBJ2-3; 8 nucleotides agree with TRBD1. V was clipped by 7 bases and J by 2 bases; unmatched bases: 8. Germline lookup yields CDR1 MRHNA and CDR2 SNTAGT. The CDR3 extends over 15 amino acids. CDR3 nucleotide sequence: TGTGCCAGCAAAATGACAGGGGCGACCACAGATACGCAGTATTTT. This gives the protein CASKMTGATTDTQYF.

J is TRBJ2-5 and V is TRBV12-5; TRBD1 aligns across 11 bases. Germline CDR1 is LGHNT and CDR2 is FRNRAP. V was pared by 5 bases and J by 2 bases, with 4 bases of the junction left unmatched. CDR3 size: 15 residues. The chain's CDR3 is CASGTGTGGQETQYF. CDR3 bases: TGTGCTAGTGGTACCGGGACAGGGGGTCAAGAGACCCAGTACTTC. Combining the CDR3 with reference TRBV12-5 and TRBJ2-5 gives the whole variable domain DARVTQTPRHKVTEMGQEVTMRCQPILGHNTVFWYRQTMMQGLELLAYFRNRAPLDDSGMPKDRFSAEMPDATLATLKIQPSEPRDSAVYFCASGTGTGGQETQYFGPGTRLLVL.

The chain has TRBV7-9 and TRBJ2-1; 7 nucleotides align to TRBD1. The ends lost 5 bases at V and 9 bases at J; junction bases unmatched: 7. Looked up from germline, CDR1 is SEHNR and CDR2 is FQNEAQ (reference sequence). This CDR3 contains 13 residues. CDR3: CASSETGTGEQFF. In DNA form, the CDR3 reads TGTGCCAGCAGCGAGACAGGGACGGGTGAGCAGTTCTTC.

The chain recombines TRBV2 with TRBJ2-2; 8 bases are a match to TRBD1. The V segment lost 4 bases and the J segment 4 bases; nucleotides outside the gene matches: 2. Germline values: CDR1 SNHLY, CDR2 FYNNEI. CDR3 length equals 14 residues. CDR3 region: CASSGQGSTGELFF. The CDR3, as DNA: TGTGCCAGCAGTGGACAGGGGAGCACCGGGGAGCTGTTTTTT. The whole variable domain, remainder taken from reference TRBV2 and TRBJ2-2, is EPEVTQTPSHQVTQMGQEVILRCVPISNHLYFYWYRQILGQKVEFLVSFYNNEISEKSEIFDDQFSVERPDGSNFTLKIRSTKLEDSAMYFCASSGQGSTGELFFGEGSRLTVL.

This chain uses TRBV7-2 with TRBJ1-2, with a weak D call TRBD1 (6 bases). The V end was cut by 5 bases, the J end by 3 bases, with 16 bases between. Germline V gene lookup returns CDR1 SGHTA and CDR2 FQGNSA. This CDR3 region has 15 residues. The CDR3 sequence is CASSTFRGVDYGYTF. DNA of the CDR3: TGTGCCAGCAGCACCTTCAGGGGTGTGGACTATGGCTACACCTTC.

This chain connects TRBV19 to TRBJ2-3, with 11 bases lining up with TRBD1. The CDR3 length is 15 residues. CDR1 is LNHDA, CDR2 SQIVND, per germline (reference sequence). V was clipped by 9 bases and J by 3 bases; unmatched bases: 8. The CDR3 spells CASRDRGFSTDTQYF. CDR3 DNA: TGTGCCAGCCGGGACAGGGGGTTTTCGACAGATACGCAGTATTTT.

The V call is TRBV6-5, the J call TRBJ2-7, with D unclear. Germline CDR1 and CDR2: MNHEY and SVGAGI. The CDR3 loop spans 15 amino acids. Trimming took 2 bases from V and 5 from J, leaving 16 bases between them. CDR3 in DNA: TGTGCCAGCAGTTACGTTTCTGGGTTCAGCGACGAGCAGTACTTC. It codes for CASSYVSGFSDEQYF.

The rearrangement links TRBV5-4 to TRBJ2-7; the D gene is possibly TRBD2 (6 bases). Trimming took off 4 bases at V and 6 bases at J, with 14 bases between the two ends. This CDR3 contains 13 residues. Germline V CDR1 and CDR2: SGHNT, YYREEE (reference sequence). Written as DNA, the CDR3 is TGTGCCAGCAGCCCCGCGGGGTCTCGCGAGCAGTACTTC. It codes for CASSPAGSREQYF.

This chain uses TRBV28 with TRBJ1-5; no reliable D call. V lost 3 bases to trimming and J lost 6 bases, with 3 bases between them. Germline V lookup: CDR1 MDHEN, CDR2 SYDVKM. The CDR3 extends over 11 amino acids. CDR3 bases: TGTGCCAGCAGTTTCAGTCAGCCCCAGCATTTT. As protein: CASSFSQPQHF.

With regard to this clone: Sequence at one end of the junction differs from germline and may be a read error. The genes are TRBV5-1 and TRBJ2-7; TRBD1 is a possible D gene (6 bases). The CDR3 consists of 15 residues. Germline V gives CDR1 SGHRS, CDR2 YFSETQ. In DNA, the CDR3 is TGCGCCAGCGGCTTGGCTGGGGGCCAAGGGGGCGAGCAGTACTTC. Translated: CASGLAGGQGGEQYF.

The chain uses TRBV6-5 and TRBJ2-3, with D possibly being TRBD2 (6 bases). Germline V gene sequence: CDR1 MNHEY, CDR2 SVGAGI. The CDR3 has 15 amino acids. With 6 bases removed from V and 5 bases from J, the gap between germline ends came to 18 bases. In DNA form, the CDR3 reads TGTGCCAGCAGCCCACGGGACTCCGCGGGAGATACGCAGTATTTT. Encoded protein: CASSPRDSAGDTQYF.

The chain carries TRBV10-3 and TRBJ1-1; D unresolved. The CDR3 contains 15 residues. The V end lost 2 bases, the J end lost 4 bases, and 14 bases lay between the germline ends. Germline CDR1 ENHRY, CDR2 SYGVKD. The CDR3 here is CAISEIAAGSTEAFF. Here the CDR3 DNA reads TGTGCCATCAGTGAGATTGCGGCGGGGAGCACTGAAGCTTTCTTT.

The CDR3 loop is CASSQGLRQIYEQYF. The CDR3, as DNA: TGTGCCAGCAGCCAAGGCCTTCGACAGATCTACGAGCAGTACTTC. The chain joins TRBV28 to TRBJ2-7; tentatively, D is TRBD1 (5 bases). The CDR3 consists of 15 residues. V lost 6 bases to trimming and J lost 3 bases, with 18 bases between them. From germline, CDR1 is MDHEN and CDR2 SYDVKM. The full variable domain, completed using reference TRBV28 and TRBJ2-7, is DVKVTQSSRYLVKRTGEKVFLECVQDMDHENMFWYRQDPGLGLRLIYFSYDVKMKEKGDIPEGYSVSREKKERFSLILESASTNQTSMYLCASSQGLRQIYEQYFGPGTRLTVT.

The chain has TRBV30 and TRBJ2-7; 16 bases agree with TRBD2. V gave up 5 bases and J gave up 6 bases; unmatched junction bases: 19. The CDR3 sequence is 19 residues long. Looked up from germline, CDR1 is GTSNPN and CDR2 is SVGIG (reference sequence). The CDR3 nucleotides read TGTGCCTGGCAGCGTTCCGGGACTAGCGGGAGGGCCGGGAGGGGCGAGCAGTACTTC. Its translation is CAWQRSGTSGRAGRGEQYF.

The chain couples TRBV6-1 to TRBJ2-7; 9 bases fit TRBD1. CDR3 length: 16 residues. The germline V gene has CDR1 MNHNS and CDR2 SASEGT. V gave up 2 bases and J gave up 2 bases; unmatched junction bases: 7. The CDR3 region is CASSEYTGGTPYEQYF. As DNA, the CDR3 is TGTGCCAGCAGTGAATACACAGGGGGCACACCCTACGAGCAGTACTTC.

This rearrangement joins TRBV2 to TRBJ2-7, with D tentatively TRBD2 (5 bases). The CDR3 is made up of 13 amino acids. V was cut by 7 bases and J by 0 bases, with 10 bases left in between. Germline values: CDR1 SNHLY, CDR2 FYNNEI. The CDR3 DNA sequence: TGTGCCAGCATCGAGGGCCGCTCCTACGAGCAGTACTTC. Amino acid sequence: CASIEGRSYEQYF.

This chain links TRBV2 with TRBJ2-1; D gene uncertain. The V end was cut by 2 bases, the J end by 9 bases, with 11 bases between. CDR3 length: 13 residues. Looked up from germline, CDR1 is SNHLY and CDR2 is FYNNEI. In DNA, the CDR3 is TGTGCCAGCAGTGAACAACTTCGCGGTGAGCAGTTCTTC. This sequence encodes CASSEQLRGEQFF.

J is TRBJ1-5 and V is TRBV5-6; perhaps TRBD1 as D (5 bases). Germline assignment: CDR1 SGHDT and CDR2 YYEEEE. The CDR3 contains 16 residues. The V and J ends lost 4 bases and 2 bases respectively, with 16 bases between them. The CDR3 protein is CASSLSGGGGNQPQHF. CDR3 nucleotides: TGTGCCAGCAGCCTAAGTGGGGGAGGGGGCAATCAGCCCCAGCATTTT.

The chain recombines TRBV11-2 with TRBJ2-2; TRBD2 agrees at 14 bases. Germline lookup yields CDR1 SGHAT and CDR2 FQNNGV. With V trimmed by 5 bases and J by 8 bases, 7 bases remained unmatched. The CDR3 runs to 16 residues. CDR3 in amino acids: CASSQGTSGRVGELFF. CDR3 nucleotide sequence: TGTGCCAGCAGCCAAGGGACTAGCGGGAGAGTTGGGGAGCTGTTTTTT. Supplemented by reference TRBV11-2 and TRBJ2-2, the full variable domain reads EAGVAQSPRYKIIEKRQSVAFWCNPISGHATLYWYQQILGQGPKLLIQFQNNGVVDDSQLPKDRFSAERLKGVDSTLKIQPAKLEDSAVYLCASSQGTSGRVGELFFGEGSRLTVL.

The CDR3 region is CASSIEAGAGNTIYF. CDR3 nucleotide sequence: TGTGCCAGTAGTATAGAGGCGGGTGCTGGAAACACCATATATTTT. V and J are TRBV19 and TRBJ1-3; D is undetermined. V was pared by 0 bases and J by 2 bases, with 8 bases between. Germline V gives CDR1 LNHDA, CDR2 SQIVND (reference sequence). This CDR3 is 15 amino acids long.

The chain links TRBV19 to TRBJ2-7, with D tentatively TRBD1 (5 bases). Trimming took 6 bases from V and 1 from J, leaving 13 bases between them. CDR1 and CDR2 (germline): LNHDA, SQIVND (reference sequence). The CDR3 totals 14 residues. In DNA, the CDR3 is TGTGCCAGTAGCTTAAAGACAGATTCCTACGAGCAGTACTTC. Amino acid sequence: CASSLKTDSYEQYF.

CDR3 sequence reads: CASSRDYPPQYF. The CDR3 nucleotides read TGTGCCAGCAGCAGGGACTACCCTCCGCAGTACTTC. The chain joins TRBV2 to TRBJ2-7; 7 nucleotides line up with TRBD2. Trimming at V came to 6 bases and at J to 9 bases, leaving 8 bases not matched to a gene. This CDR3 has 12 residues. CDR1 and CDR2 (germline): SNHLY, FYNNEI.

The chain links TRBV11-2 to TRBJ2-1; 8 bases are shared with TRBD1. Germline trimming cut 3 bases from V and 8 bases from J; bases unmatched to any gene: 9. The CDR3 totals 15 residues. The germline V gene encodes CDR1 SGHAT and CDR2 FQNNGV. CDR3 nucleotide sequence: TGTGCCAGCAGCTTCGGACAGGGTATAATTGATGAGCAGTTCTTC. Amino acid sequence: CASSFGQGIIDEQFF.

The rearrangement links TRBV30 to TRBJ2-5; perhaps TRBD1 as D (5 bases). V was shortened by 3 bases and J by 5 bases, with 10 bases between the two germline ends. The length of the CDR3 is 12 residues. CDR1 and CDR2 (germline): GTSNPN, SVGIG (reference sequence). The CDR3 DNA reads TGTGCCTGGAGCCTAAAGGGGGAGACCCAGTACTTC. Translating gives CAWSLKGETQYF.

This chain connects TRBV9 to TRBJ2-7; the match to TRBD2 covers 7 bases. The germline V gene encodes CDR1 SGDLS and CDR2 YYNGEE. The CDR3 has 15 amino acids. V shed 0 bases and J 1 base; nucleotides not matched to a gene: 4. This chain's CDR3 is CASSVAPSGSYEQYF. In DNA form, the CDR3 reads TGTGCCAGCAGCGTAGCACCTAGCGGTTCCTACGAGCAGTACTTC.

The chain couples TRBV6-1 to TRBJ1-2, with TRBD1 matching over 9 bases. This CDR3 region has 16 residues. Germline V gene sequence: CDR1 MNHNS, CDR2 SASEGT. V gave up 4 bases and J gave up 0 bases; unmatched junction bases: 6. In nucleotides, the CDR3 is TGTGCCAGCAGTGCCGGGACAGGGATTACTAACTATGGCTACACCTTC. It translates to CASSAGTGITNYGYTF.

The gene calls are TRBV10-1 and TRBJ2-1; D is possibly TRBD2 (5 bases). V dropped 2 bases and J dropped 6 bases, with 11 bases sitting between them. Germline V gene sequence: CDR1 WNHNN, CDR2 SYGVQD (reference sequence). This CDR3 has 14 amino acids. The CDR3 nucleotides are TGCGCCAGCAGTGAGCTGGCGGGCCGCAATGAGCAGTTCTTC. Its translation is CASSELAGRNEQFF.

The genes are TRBV4-2 and TRBJ2-1, with TRBD1 identical over 8 bases. J was trimmed by 7 bases and V by 1 base; bases with no gene match: 0. The CDR3 covers 13 residues. Germline CDR1 reads LGHNA; CDR2 reads YNFKEQ. CDR3 sequence (DNA): TGTGCCAGCAGCCAAGGACAGGGGAATGAGCAGTTCTTC. Protein: CASSQGQGNEQFF.